One and the same sample provided the 28 T cell receptor beta chains below, sequenced in a study of shared clonotypes between healthy human individuals. Only in-frame clones appear in the TCRdb table, and some are missing; sequencing was by immunoSEQ multiplex PCR. In the table there are some 2,000,000 clones, about 95% of which are singletons. Input material: naive CD4+ T cells sorted from blood. Subset reported: CD45RA+ positively selected. The receptor source for this set is a man between 18 and 35 years old in good health.

The V call is TRBV20-1, the J call TRBJ2-1, with TRBD2 matching 13 bases. The CDR3 is made up of 11 amino acids. Germline lookup yields CDR1 DFQATT and CDR2 SNEGSKA (reference sequence). The CDR3: CTGLAGLEQFF. CDR3 DNA: TGCACGGGACTAGCGGGACTGGAGCAGTTCTTC.

The genes are TRBV4-1 and TRBJ1-4; 8 bases are shared with TRBD1. V shed 4 bases and J 5 bases; nucleotides not matched to a gene: 6. CDR1 and CDR2 from the germline V gene are MGHRA and YSYEKL. The CDR3 is made up of 15 amino acids. The CDR3 DNA is TGCGCCAGCAGCCGAGCCGGGACAGGCAATGAAAAACTGTTTTTT. This translates into CASSRAGTGNEKLFF.

The gene calls are TRBV29-1 and TRBJ1-2, with 9 bases that match TRBD1. This CDR3 comprises 16 residues. From germline, CDR1 is SQVTM and CDR2 ANQGSEA. With V trimmed by 6 bases and J by 2 bases, 13 bases remained unmatched. The CDR3 is CSVLDRGRGANYGYTF. The CDR3 DNA is TGCAGCGTGCTGGACAGGGGCCGAGGGGCGAACTATGGCTACACCTTC.

In nucleotides, the CDR3 is TGTGCCGCTGGGGGCCAGGGACTAAGCAATCAGCCCCAGCATTTT. Its translation is CAAGGQGLSNQPQHF. V and J are TRBV6-5 and TRBJ1-5, with D maybe TRBD1 (6 bases). This CDR3 has 15 amino acids. Between the trimmed V and J ends, which lost 11 bases and 1 base, there was a span of 18 bases. CDR1 is MNHEY and CDR2 is SVGAGI in the germline V gene.

With regard to this clone: The junction departs from germline at one end; a sequencing error may be responsible. This sequence joins TRBV10-3 and TRBJ1-5, with D unresolved. CDR1 and CDR2 (germline): ENHRY, SYGVKD. The CDR3 sequence is 16 residues long. The CDR3 region has the DNA TGTGCCATCAGTGAGTCGGATTTGAGAGGCAAGCAGCCCCAGCATTTT. Encoded protein: CAISESDLRGKQPQHF.

The chain couples TRBV19 to TRBJ1-2; 9 bases align to TRBD1. The V segment lost 7 bases and the J segment 2 bases; nucleotides outside the gene matches: 8. Per germline, CDR1 LNHDA and CDR2 SQIVND (reference sequence). The CDR3 is 15 residues long. The CDR3 sequence is CASNRGTGPNYGYTF. The CDR3 DNA reads as TGTGCCAGTAACCGGGGGACAGGGCCCAACTATGGCTACACCTTC. The variable domain in full, with the rest retrieved from reference TRBV19 and TRBJ1-2, is DGGITQSPKYLFRKEGQNVTLSCEQNLNHDAMYWYRQDPGQGLRLIYYSQIVNDFQKGDIAEGYSVSREKKESFPLTVTSAQKNPTAFYLCASNRGTGPNYGYTFGSGTRLTVV.

This chain uses TRBV9 with TRBJ2-2; 9 nucleotides match TRBD1. The germline V gene has CDR1 SGDLS and CDR2 YYNGEE. CDR3 length: 15 amino acids. V lost 4 bases, J lost 3 bases, and 4 bases stayed unmatched. The CDR3 sequence: CASSMRTGDTGELFF. CDR3 DNA: TGTGCCAGCAGCATGAGGACAGGGGACACCGGGGAGCTGTTTTTT.

J is TRBJ2-5 and V is TRBV10-3, with 9 bases aligning to TRBD1. Trimming removed 5 bases from V and 3 bases from J; junction bases left unmatched: 4. This CDR3 is built from 14 residues. In germline, CDR1 is ENHRY, CDR2 SYGVKD. The chain's CDR3 is CAISLGQGEETQYF. Here the CDR3 DNA reads TGTGCCATCAGTCTGGGACAGGGAGAAGAGACCCAGTACTTC.

The V and J genes are TRBV19 and TRBJ2-1, with 12 bases lining up with TRBD2. This CDR3 is built from 17 residues. With V trimmed by 6 bases and J by 8 bases, 14 bases remained unmatched. CDR1 is LNHDA and CDR2 is SQIVND in the germline V gene (reference sequence). CDR3 sequence: CASSLLGLAGTPDEQFF. DNA of the CDR3: TGTGCCAGTAGCCTTTTAGGACTAGCGGGGACCCCAGATGAGCAGTTCTTC. Drawing the rest from reference TRBV19 and TRBJ2-1, the complete variable domain is DGGITQSPKYLFRKEGQNVTLSCEQNLNHDAMYWYRQDPGQGLRLIYYSQIVNDFQKGDIAEGYSVSREKKESFPLTVTSAQKNPTAFYLCASSLLGLAGTPDEQFFGPGTRLTVL.

The chain has TRBV14 and TRBJ2-1; TRBD2 matches 7 bases. CDR3 length equals 15 residues. V shed 1 base and J 2 bases; nucleotides not matched to a gene: 2. Germline values: CDR1 SGHDN, CDR2 FVKESK. In DNA form, the CDR3 reads TGTGCCAGCAGCCAAGGCGGGACTACCTACAATGAGCAGTTCTTC. Amino acids: CASSQGGTTYNEQFF.

The chain uses TRBV28 and TRBJ2-7, with a weak D call TRBD1 (5 bases). The germline CDR1 and CDR2 sequences are MDHEN and SYDVKM. The CDR3 runs to 15 residues. The ends were cut back, 4 bases at V and 4 bases at J, with 17 bases in the middle. CDR3 bases: TGTGCCAGCAGTTCCCAAGGGGCTTTATATTACGAGCAGTACTTC. Its protein product is CASSSQGALYYEQYF.

The chain recombines TRBV19 with TRBJ2-7, with 7 bases identical to TRBD2. The germline gives CDR1 LNHDA, CDR2 SQIVND (reference sequence). The CDR3 has 14 residues. With 4 bases clipped from V and 4 bases from J, the junction kept 7 bases outside the gene matches. CDR3 region: CASSSGSPRYEQYF. Here the CDR3 DNA reads TGTGCCAGTAGTAGCGGGAGCCCCCGTTACGAGCAGTACTTC.

V and J are TRBV30 and TRBJ2-3, with D uncertain. CDR3 size: 13 residues. Per germline, CDR1 GTSNPN and CDR2 SVGIG (reference sequence). The V gene lost 3 bases and the J gene lost 4 bases, with 11 bases spanning the gap. CDR3 nucleotide sequence: TGTGCCTGGAGCCCCCTAGGAGCAGATACGCAGTATTTT. It specifies CAWSPLGADTQYF.

Of note for this clone: Within the sample, other DNA sequences also encode this same CDR3. V usage is TRBV5-1 and J usage is TRBJ2-7; 8 nucleotides match TRBD1. The CDR3 is 14 amino acids. The germline CDR1 and CDR2 sequences are SGHRS and YFSETQ. Trimming removed 0 bases from V and 5 bases from J; junction bases left unmatched: 4. The CDR3 is CASSLGQGADEQYF. DNA of the CDR3: TGCGCCAGCAGCTTGGGGCAGGGGGCGGACGAGCAGTACTTC.

The V and J genes are TRBV4-2 and TRBJ2-4; tentatively, D is TRBD1 or TRBD2 (5 bases each). This CDR3 is 16 amino acids long. The V end was cut by 0 bases, the J end by 3 bases, with 12 bases between. CDR1 is LGHNA, CDR2 YNFKEQ, per germline. As DNA, the CDR3 is TGTGCCAGCAGCCAAGATGTCGCAGGGAGCAAAAACATTCAGTACTTC. It translates to CASSQDVAGSKNIQYF.

The chain recombines TRBV6-1 with TRBJ2-5; 7 bases agree with TRBD1. The CDR3 consists of 15 residues. V lost 6 bases and J lost 2; bases outside the gene matches: 9. Germline CDR1 is MNHNS and CDR2 is SASEGT. The CDR3 spells CASRIGTATQETQYF. CDR3 bases: TGTGCCAGCAGGATAGGGACAGCGACTCAAGAGACCCAGTACTTC.

V is TRBV5-1 and J is TRBJ2-5; D not resolved. V dropped 2 bases and J dropped 2 bases, with 10 bases sitting between them. Germline lookup yields CDR1 SGHRS and CDR2 YFSETQ. This CDR3 has 14 amino acids. In DNA, the CDR3 is TGCGCCAGCAGCTTCGGGCTCCTACAAGAGACCCAGTACTTC. This codes for CASSFGLLQETQYF.

The chain couples TRBV5-1 to TRBJ2-3; D may be TRBD2 (5 bases). Germline values: CDR1 SGHRS, CDR2 YFSETQ. CDR3 length: 15 residues. V was trimmed by 0 bases and J by 3 bases, leaving 11 bases between them. DNA for the CDR3: TGCGCCAGCAGCTTGGATGGAGGATTTACAGATACGCAGTATTTT. Translating gives CASSLDGGFTDTQYF. Based on the CDR3 plus reference TRBV5-1 and TRBJ2-3, the full variable domain is KAGVTQTPRYLIKTRGQQVTLSCSPISGHRSVSWYQQTPGQGLQFLFEYFSETQRNKGNFPGRFSGRQFSNSRSEMNVSTLELGDSALYLCASSLDGGFTDTQYFGPGTRLTVL.

The genes are TRBV4-1 and TRBJ2-3; D remains unclear. The CDR3 runs 16 residues. V dropped 1 base and J dropped 0 bases, with 11 bases sitting between them. The germline V gene encodes CDR1 MGHRA and CDR2 YSYEKL. In DNA form, the CDR3 reads TGCGCCAGCAGCCAAGGGGGTCGGGTCAGCACAGATACGCAGTATTTT. Translation: CASSQGGRVSTDTQYF.

The chain uses TRBV6-5 and TRBJ2-5, with 10 bases fitting TRBD1. The CDR3 is made up of 15 amino acids. With 5 bases clipped from V and 4 bases from J, the junction kept 7 bases outside the gene matches. Per the germline V gene, CDR1 is MNHEY and CDR2 is SVGAGI. DNA for the CDR3: TGTGCCAGCAGTGGGCTGACAGGGGGCCGAGAGACCCAGTACTTC. It codes for CASSGLTGGRETQYF.

The chain is built from TRBV11-2 and TRBJ2-1; D perhaps matches TRBD2 (5 bases). V was cut by 4 bases and J by 15 bases, with 16 bases left in between. Germline V CDR1 and CDR2: SGHAT, FQNNGV. The CDR3 spans 12 residues. The CDR3, as DNA: TGTGCCAGCAGCTGGCGCGAGGGTCCGGGGTTCTTC. Its protein product is CASSWREGPGFF.

V is TRBV30 and J is TRBJ2-5; D is unclear. Trimming cost V 5 bases and J 0 bases, with 4 bases left between them. Germline V lookup: CDR1 GTSNPN, CDR2 SVGIG (reference sequence). The CDR3 is 11 amino acids. The CDR3 region is CAWANQETQYF. CDR3 in DNA: TGTGCCTGGGCGAACCAAGAGACCCAGTACTTC.

The chain has TRBV27 and TRBJ1-5; D is ambiguous. Looked up from germline, CDR1 is MNHEY and CDR2 is SMNVEV (reference sequence). The V and J ends lost 2 bases and 4 bases respectively, with 6 bases between them. This CDR3 spans 13 amino acids. The CDR3 loop is CASSLARNQPQHF. CDR3 DNA sequence: TGTGCCAGCAGTTTAGCACGGAATCAGCCCCAGCATTTT.

The V call is TRBV2, the J call TRBJ1-5; the D is unclear. The ends were cut back, 1 base at V and 2 bases at J, with 6 bases in the middle. From germline, CDR1 is SNHLY and CDR2 FYNNEI. This CDR3 contains 14 residues. CDR3 in amino acids: CASSEVYGNQPQHF. The CDR3, as DNA: TGTGCCAGCAGTGAAGTATATGGCAATCAGCCCCAGCATTTT.

This chain uses TRBV6-5 with TRBJ2-2, with D perhaps matching TRBD2 (7 bases). Germline CDR1 reads MNHEY; CDR2 reads SVGAGI. V gave up 7 bases and J gave up 4 bases, with 13 bases separating them. CDR3 length equals 14 residues. The CDR3 DNA reads as TGTGCCAGCACGGGGGGCGGTCTCACCGGGGAGCTGTTTTTT. Translating gives CASTGGGLTGELFF.

This clone appeared a few times. V is TRBV2 and J is TRBJ1-1; D gene unclear. V dropped 4 bases and J dropped 0 bases, with 9 bases sitting between them. The CDR3 totals 14 residues. Germline loops: CDR1 SNHLY, CDR2 FYNNEI. As DNA, the CDR3 is TGTGCCAGCAGTGTGTTGGAAATGAACACTGAAGCTTTCTTT. Its translation: CASSVLEMNTEAFF.

This chain uses TRBV19 with TRBJ1-6; D is possibly TRBD1 (5 bases). Trimming removed 5 bases from V and 5 bases from J, with 10 bases in between. The length of the CDR3 is 14 residues. Germline V lookup: CDR1 LNHDA, CDR2 SQIVND (reference sequence). DNA of the CDR3: TGTGCCAGTAGTGAGGGGTTCCATAATTCACCCCTCCACTTT. Protein sequence: CASSEGFHNSPLHF.

Here the CDR3 DNA reads TGCGCCAGCAGCCAACCACTGGAGAAAGGACCCCTCCACTTT. Amino acids: CASSQPLEKGPLHF. J is TRBJ1-6 and V is TRBV5-1, with unresolved D. The germline V gene has CDR1 SGHRS and CDR2 YFSETQ. The CDR3 extends over 14 amino acids. V was trimmed by 4 bases and J by 12 bases, leaving 17 bases between them.